Listed below are T cell receptor beta chains from one sample, sequenced in a study of human T cells and chemical hapten exposure. Using its own MiXCR run on the RACE reads, TCRdb lists one record per CDR3 protein. The table lists roughly 75,000 distinct CDR3 sequences, 8.6% of them singletons. Sample: whole blood. These receptors were collected from a female donor in good health. Some clones in this sample may be carry-over from other donors' samples. CDR3s leave out the opening cysteine and the closing phenylalanine or tryptophan.

V gene: TRBV4-3
J gene: TRBJ2-1
CDR3 protein: ASSPKLAGGPGEQF

V gene: TRBV20-1
J gene: TRBJ2-3
CDR3 protein: SASHPGLQSTDTQY

V gene: TRBV4-2
J gene: TRBJ1-3
CDR3 protein: ASSQPQGLSGNTIY

V gene: TRBV3-1
J gene: TRBJ1-5
CDR3 protein: ASSTGQGANQPQH

V gene: TRBV6-5
J gene: TRBJ2-3
CDR3 protein: ASFRTANTDTQY

V gene: TRBV12-3/TRBV12-4
J gene: TRBJ2-6
CDR3 protein: ASSRTGSSGANVLT

V gene: TRBV20-1
J gene: TRBJ2-1
CDR3 protein: SATPPGGTYNEQF

V gene: TRBV7-9
J gene: TRBJ2-3
CDR3 protein: ASSSLGPPTDTQY

V gene: TRBV6-2/TRBV6-3
J gene: TRBJ2-7
CDR3 protein: ASSQANRQY

V gene: TRBV7-3
J gene: TRBJ2-3
CDR3 protein: ASSFSASGMGSTDTQY

V gene: TRBV12-3/TRBV12-4
J gene: TRBJ2-1
CDR3 protein: ASSRTEQF

V gene: TRBV27
J gene: TRBJ1-2
CDR3 protein: ASSPLGGLTVYGYT

V gene: TRBV29-1
J gene: TRBJ2-7
CDR3 protein: SVEGNTWGGYEQY

V gene: TRBV28
J gene: TRBJ2-5
CDR3 protein: ASSPRSSETQY

V gene: TRBV20-1
J gene: TRBJ2-3
CDR3 protein: SATGETNTDTQY

V gene: TRBV20-1
J gene: TRBJ1-5
CDR3 protein: SAWDSRYSNQPQH

V gene: TRBV6-5
J gene: TRBJ1-4
CDR3 protein: ASQRDEKLF